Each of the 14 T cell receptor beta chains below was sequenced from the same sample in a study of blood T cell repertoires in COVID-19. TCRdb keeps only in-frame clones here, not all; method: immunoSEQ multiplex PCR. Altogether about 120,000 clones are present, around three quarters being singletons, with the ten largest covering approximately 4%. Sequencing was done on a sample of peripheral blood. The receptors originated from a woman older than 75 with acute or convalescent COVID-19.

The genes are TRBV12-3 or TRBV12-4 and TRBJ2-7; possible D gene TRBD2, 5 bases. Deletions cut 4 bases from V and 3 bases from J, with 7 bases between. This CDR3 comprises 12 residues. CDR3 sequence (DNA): TGTGCCAGCAGTTCGGAGGTCTACGAGCAGTACTTC. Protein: CASSSEVYEQYF.

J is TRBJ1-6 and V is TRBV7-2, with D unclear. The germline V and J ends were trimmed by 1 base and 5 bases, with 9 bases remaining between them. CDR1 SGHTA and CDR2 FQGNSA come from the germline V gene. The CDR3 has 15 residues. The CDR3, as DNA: TGTGCCAGCAGCTTAGTCGGGAGCGATAATTCACCCCTCCACTTT. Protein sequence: CASSLVGSDNSPLHF.

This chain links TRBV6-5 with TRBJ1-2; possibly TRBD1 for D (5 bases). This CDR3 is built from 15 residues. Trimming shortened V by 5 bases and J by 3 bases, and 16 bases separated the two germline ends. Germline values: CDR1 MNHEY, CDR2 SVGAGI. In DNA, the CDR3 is TGTGCCAGCAGTCCTGATTGGGGCGCGGACTATGGCTACACCTTC. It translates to CASSPDWGADYGYTF.

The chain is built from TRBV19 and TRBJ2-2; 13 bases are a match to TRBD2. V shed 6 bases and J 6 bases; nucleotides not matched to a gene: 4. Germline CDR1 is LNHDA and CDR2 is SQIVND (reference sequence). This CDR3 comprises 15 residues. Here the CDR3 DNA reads TGTGCCAGTAGATGGACTAGCGGGAGTCCCGGGGAGCTGTTTTTT. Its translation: CASRWTSGSPGELFF.

The CDR3 loop reads CASSLDGQGVTDTQYF. Written as DNA, the CDR3 is TGCGCCAGCAGCTTGGACGGACAGGGGGTAACAGATACGCAGTATTTT. V gene TRBV5-1 combines with J gene TRBJ2-3; 10 bases fit TRBD1. The CDR3 runs to 16 residues. Trimming cost V 0 bases and J 3 bases; bases outside gene matches: 4. Germline lookup yields CDR1 SGHRS and CDR2 YFSETQ.

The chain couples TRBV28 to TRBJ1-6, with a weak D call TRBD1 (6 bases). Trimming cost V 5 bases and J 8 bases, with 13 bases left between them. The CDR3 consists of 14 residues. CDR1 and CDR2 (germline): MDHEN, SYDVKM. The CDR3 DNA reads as TGTGCCAGCAGTCGACAGGTTAGGTATTCACCCCTCCACTTT. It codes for CASSRQVRYSPLHF. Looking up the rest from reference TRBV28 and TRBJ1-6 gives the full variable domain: DVKVTQSSRYLVKRTGEKVFLECVQDMDHENMFWYRQDPGLGLRLIYFSYDVKMKEKGDIPEGYSVSREKKERFSLILESASTNQTSMYLCASSRQVRYSPLHFGNGTRLTVT.

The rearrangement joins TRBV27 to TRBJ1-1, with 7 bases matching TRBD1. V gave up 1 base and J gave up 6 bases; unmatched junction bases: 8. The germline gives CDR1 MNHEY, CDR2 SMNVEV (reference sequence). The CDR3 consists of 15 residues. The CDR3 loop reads CASSLLPTGVAEAFF. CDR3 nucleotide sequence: TGTGCCAGCAGTTTATTGCCTACAGGGGTAGCTGAAGCTTTCTTT.

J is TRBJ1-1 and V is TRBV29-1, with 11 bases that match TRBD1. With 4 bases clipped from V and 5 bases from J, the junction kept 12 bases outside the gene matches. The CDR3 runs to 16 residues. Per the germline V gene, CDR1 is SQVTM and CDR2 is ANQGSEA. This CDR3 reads CSVVRDRGSWDTEAFF. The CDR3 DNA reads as TGCAGCGTTGTAAGGGACAGGGGGAGTTGGGATACTGAAGCTTTCTTT. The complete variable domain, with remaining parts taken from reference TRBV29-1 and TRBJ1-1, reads SAVISQKPSRDICQRGTSLTIQCQVDSQVTMMFWYRQQPGQSLTLIATANQGSEATYESGFVIDKFPISRPNLTFSTLTVSNMSPEDSSIYLCSVVRDRGSWDTEAFFGQGTRLTVV.

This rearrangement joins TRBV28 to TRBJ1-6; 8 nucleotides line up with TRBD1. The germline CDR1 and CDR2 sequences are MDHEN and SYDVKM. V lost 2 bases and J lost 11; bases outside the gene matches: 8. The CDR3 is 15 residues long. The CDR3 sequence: CASSLGSGGVTPLHF. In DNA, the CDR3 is TGTGCCAGCAGTTTAGGGTCAGGGGGCGTCACACCCCTCCACTTT.

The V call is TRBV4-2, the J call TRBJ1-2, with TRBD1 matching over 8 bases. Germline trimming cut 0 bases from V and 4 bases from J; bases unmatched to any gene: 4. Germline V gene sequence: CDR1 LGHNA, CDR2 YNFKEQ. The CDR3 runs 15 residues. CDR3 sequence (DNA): TGTGCCAGCAGCCAAGATCAGGGGGCGGCCTATGGCTACACCTTC. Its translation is CASSQDQGAAYGYTF.

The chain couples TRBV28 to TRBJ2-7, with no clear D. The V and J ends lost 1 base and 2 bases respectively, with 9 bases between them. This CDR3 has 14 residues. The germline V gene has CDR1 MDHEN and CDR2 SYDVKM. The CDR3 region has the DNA TGTGCCAGCAGTTTATTGGCCAGTACCTACGAGCAGTACTTC. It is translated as CASSLLASTYEQYF.

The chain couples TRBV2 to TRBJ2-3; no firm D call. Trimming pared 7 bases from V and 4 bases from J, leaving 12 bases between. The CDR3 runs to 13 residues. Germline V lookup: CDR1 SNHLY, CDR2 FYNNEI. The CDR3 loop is CASNLWAADTQYF. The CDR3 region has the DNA TGTGCCAGCAACCTTTGGGCCGCAGATACGCAGTATTTT.

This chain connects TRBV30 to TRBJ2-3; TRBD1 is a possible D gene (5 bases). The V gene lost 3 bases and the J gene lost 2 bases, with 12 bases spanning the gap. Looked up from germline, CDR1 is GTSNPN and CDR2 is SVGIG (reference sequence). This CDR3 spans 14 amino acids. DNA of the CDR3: TGTGCCTGGAGCGCCGGACACGACACAGATACGCAGTATTTT. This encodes CAWSAGHDTDTQYF.

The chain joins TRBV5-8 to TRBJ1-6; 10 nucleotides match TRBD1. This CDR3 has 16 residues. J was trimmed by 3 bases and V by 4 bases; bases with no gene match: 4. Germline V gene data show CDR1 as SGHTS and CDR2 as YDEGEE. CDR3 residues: CASSRRTGGYNSPLHF. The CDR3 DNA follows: TGTGCCAGCAGCCGCCGGACAGGGGGCTATAATTCACCCCTCCACTTT.